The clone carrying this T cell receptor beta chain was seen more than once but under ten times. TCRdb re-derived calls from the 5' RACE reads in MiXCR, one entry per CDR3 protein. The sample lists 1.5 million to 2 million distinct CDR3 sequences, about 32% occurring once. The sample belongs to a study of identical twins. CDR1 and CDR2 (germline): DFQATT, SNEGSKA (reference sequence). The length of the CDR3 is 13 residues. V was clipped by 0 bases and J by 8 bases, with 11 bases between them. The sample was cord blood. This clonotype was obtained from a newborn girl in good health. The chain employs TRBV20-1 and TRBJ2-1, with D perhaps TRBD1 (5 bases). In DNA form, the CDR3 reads TGCAGTGCTAGAGATGTGGGGCAATATGAGCAGTTCTTC. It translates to CSARDVGQYEQFF.